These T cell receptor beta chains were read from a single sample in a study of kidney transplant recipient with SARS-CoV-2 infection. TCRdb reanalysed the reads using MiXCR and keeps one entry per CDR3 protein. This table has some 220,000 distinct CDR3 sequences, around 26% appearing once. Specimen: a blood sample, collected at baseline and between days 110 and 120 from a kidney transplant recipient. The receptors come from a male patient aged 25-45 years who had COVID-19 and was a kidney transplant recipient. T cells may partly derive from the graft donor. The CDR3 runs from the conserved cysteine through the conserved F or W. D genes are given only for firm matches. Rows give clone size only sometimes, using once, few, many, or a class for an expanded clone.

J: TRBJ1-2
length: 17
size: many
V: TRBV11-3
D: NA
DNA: TGTGCCAGCAGCGAACCGCCCGATCTCGGAAAGACCTATGGCTACACCTTC
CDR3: CASSEPPDLGKTYGYTF

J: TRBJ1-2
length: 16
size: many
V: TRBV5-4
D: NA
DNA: TGTGCCAGCAGTGTTTGCGTACCAGGAAAGACCTATGGCTACACCTTC
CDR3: CASSVCVPGKTYGYTF

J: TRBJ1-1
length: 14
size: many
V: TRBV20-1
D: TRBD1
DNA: TGCAGTGCGGCGTCCGACAGGGGTAGCACTGAAGCTTTCTTT
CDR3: CSAASDRGSTEAFF

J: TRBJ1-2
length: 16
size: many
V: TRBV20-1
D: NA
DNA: TGCAGTGCTGGTGAAGCGCTGTTTCGAAAGACCTATGGCTACACCTTC
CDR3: CSAGEALFRKTYGYTF

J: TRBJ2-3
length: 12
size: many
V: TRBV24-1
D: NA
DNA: TGTGCCACCAGTGAGACCCAAGATACGCAGTATTTT
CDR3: CATSETQDTQYF

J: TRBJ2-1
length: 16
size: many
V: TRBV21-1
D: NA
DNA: TGTGCCAGCAGCAAAGGAACAGGGAGGTCCAACAATGAGCAGTTCTTC
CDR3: CASSKGTGRSNNEQFF

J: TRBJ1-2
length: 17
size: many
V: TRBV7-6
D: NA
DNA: TGTGCCAGCAGCGCATTTTCTGAATCTCGAAAGACCTATGGCTACACCTTC
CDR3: CASSAFSESRKTYGYTF

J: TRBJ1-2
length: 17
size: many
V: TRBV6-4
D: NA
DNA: TGTGCCAGCAGTTTGTTGCCCTCACACGGAAAGACCTATGGCTACACCTTC
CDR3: CASSLLPSHGKTYGYTF

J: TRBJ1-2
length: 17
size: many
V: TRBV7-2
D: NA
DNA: TGTGCCAGCAGCTTCAATATCAGAGACGGAAAGACCTATGGCTACACCTTC
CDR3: CASSFNIRDGKTYGYTF

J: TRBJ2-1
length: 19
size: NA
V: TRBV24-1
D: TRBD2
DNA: TGTGTCACCAGTGATCGGACTAGCGGGAGTTCTTGGCTCGGCAATGAGCAGCTCTTC
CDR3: CVTSDRTSGSSWLGNEQLF

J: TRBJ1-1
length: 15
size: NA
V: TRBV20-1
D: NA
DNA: TGCAGTGCTAGGGACATGAGGGCGGCTAACACTGAAGCTTTCTTT
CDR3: CSARDMRAANTEAFF

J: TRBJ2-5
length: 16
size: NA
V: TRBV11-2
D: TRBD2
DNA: TGTACCAGCAGCTTAGTTGGAGCGGGATTACAAGAGACCCAGTACTTC
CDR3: CTSSLVGAGLQETQYF

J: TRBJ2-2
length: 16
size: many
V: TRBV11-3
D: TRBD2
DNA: TGTGCCAGCAGCCCGCGGCAGCGGGGGTCGGCCGGGGAGCTGTTTTTT
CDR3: CASSPRQRGSAGELFF

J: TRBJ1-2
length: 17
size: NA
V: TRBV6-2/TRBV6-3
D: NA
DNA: TGTGCCGGCAGTATACCATGCTGCATCGGAAAGACCTATGGCTACACCTTC
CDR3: CAGSIPCCIGKTYGYTF

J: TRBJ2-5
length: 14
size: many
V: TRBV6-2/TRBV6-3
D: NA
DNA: TGTGCCAGCAGTTACGGAGTCTCCCAAGAGACCCAGTACTTC
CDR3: CASSYGVSQETQYF

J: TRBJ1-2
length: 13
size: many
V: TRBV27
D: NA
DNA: TGTGCCAGCAGTGAGGGGGGGATCTATGGCTACACCTTC
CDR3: CASSEGGIYGYTF

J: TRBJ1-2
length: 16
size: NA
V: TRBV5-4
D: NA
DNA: TGTGCCAGCTGTATGATCGTACCAGGAAAGACCTATGGCTACACCTTC
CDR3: CASCMIVPGKTYGYTF

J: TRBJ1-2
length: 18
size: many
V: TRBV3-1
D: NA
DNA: TGTGCCAGCAGCCAAGATACCCTTAGTGGACAGAAGTCCTATGGCTACACCTTC
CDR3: CASSQDTLSGQKSYGYTF

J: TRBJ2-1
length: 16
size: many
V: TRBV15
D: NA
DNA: TGTGCCACCAGCAGAGATATGGGTGGGCTAGGGGATGAGCAGTTCTTC
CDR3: CATSRDMGGLGDEQFF

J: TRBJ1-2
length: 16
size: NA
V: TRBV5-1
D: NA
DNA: TGCGCCAGCGGTGACACATCGGTTCGAAAGACCTATGGCTACACCTTC
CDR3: CASGDTSVRKTYGYTF

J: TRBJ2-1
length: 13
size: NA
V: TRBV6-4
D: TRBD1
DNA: TGTGCCAGCAGTGAAGACAGGGACAATGAGCAGTTCTTC
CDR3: CASSEDRDNEQFF

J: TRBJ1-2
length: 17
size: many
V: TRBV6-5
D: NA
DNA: TGTGCCAGCAGTTGTATGTGGGAATGTAGAAAGACCTATGGCTACACCTTC
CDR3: CASSCMWECRKTYGYTF

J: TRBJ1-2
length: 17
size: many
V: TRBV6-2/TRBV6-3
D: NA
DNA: TGTGCCAGCAGTGTAAAGAACTGCATCGGAAAGACCTATGGCTACACCTTC
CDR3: CASSVKNCIGKTYGYTF

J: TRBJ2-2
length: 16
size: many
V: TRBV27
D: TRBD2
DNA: TGTGCCAGCAGCGTACTGGGACTAGGGGGTACCGGGGAGCTGTTTTTT
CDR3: CASSVLGLGGTGELFF

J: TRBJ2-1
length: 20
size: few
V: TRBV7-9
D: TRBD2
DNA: TGTGCCAGCAGCCCCGCGCCTCCGGGACTAGCGGGAGGGCGATACAATGAGCAGTTCTTC
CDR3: CASSPAPPGLAGGRYNEQFF

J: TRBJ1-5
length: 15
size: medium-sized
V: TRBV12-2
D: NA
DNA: TGTGCAAGTCGCTCCCGCATCAGGTTCAATCAGCCCCAGCATTTT
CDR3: CASRSRIRFNQPQHF

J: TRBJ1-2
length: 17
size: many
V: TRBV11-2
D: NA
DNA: TGTGCCAGCAGCCCATCAGAAACAAGCAGAAAGACCTATGGCTACACCTTC
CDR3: CASSPSETSRKTYGYTF

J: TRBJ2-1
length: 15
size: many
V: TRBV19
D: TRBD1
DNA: TGTGCCAGTAGCTTCCGGGACAGGGGGTTCAATGAGCAGTTCTTC
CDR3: CASSFRDRGFNEQFF

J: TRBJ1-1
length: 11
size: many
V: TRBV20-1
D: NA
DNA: TGCAGTGCTAGAGATTTACACGAAGCTTTCTTT
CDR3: CSARDLHEAFF

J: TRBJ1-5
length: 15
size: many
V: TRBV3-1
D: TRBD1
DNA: TGTGCCAGCAGCCAAGTTTGGACAGGCGATCAGCCCCAGCATTTT
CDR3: CASSQVWTGDQPQHF

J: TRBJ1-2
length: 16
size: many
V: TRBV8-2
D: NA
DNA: TGTGGCAGTGTTTATGCTGATAGCCGAAAGACCTATGGCTACACCTTC
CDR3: CGSVYADSRKTYGYTF

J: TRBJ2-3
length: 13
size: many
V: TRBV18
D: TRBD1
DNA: TGTGCCAGCTCAACAGGGGTCGCAGATACGCAGTATTTT
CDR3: CASSTGVADTQYF

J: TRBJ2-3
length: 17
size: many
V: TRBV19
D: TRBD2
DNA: TGTGCCAGTAGTATCGGACGGCTAGCGGGAGTCACAGATACGCAGTATTTT
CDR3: CASSIGRLAGVTDTQYF

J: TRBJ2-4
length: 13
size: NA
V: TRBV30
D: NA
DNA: TGTGCCTGGGCCAGTGGGGTCGAAGACATTCAGTACTTC
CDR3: CAWASGVEDIQYF

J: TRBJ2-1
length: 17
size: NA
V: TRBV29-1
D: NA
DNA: TGCAGCGCACCGGGGTCCCCGATTTCCCGGGAGAGGGATGAGCAGTTCTTC
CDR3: CSAPGSPISRERDEQFF

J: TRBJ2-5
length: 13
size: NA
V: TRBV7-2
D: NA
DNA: TGTGCCAGCAGCTTTTCCTCGAAAGAGACCCAGTACTTC
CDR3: CASSFSSKETQYF